These T cell receptor beta chains were read from a single sample in a study of shared clonotypes between healthy human individuals. Profiled with immunoSEQ multiplex PCR; TCRdb holds only in-frame clones, not every one. The table lists some 2,400,000 clones, 90% to 96% of them singletons. Material: naive CD4+ T cells sorted from blood. All receptors derive from a man aged 18 to 29 in good health. Each CDR3 is given with its conserved first and last residue. A D gene is named only where the DNA matches it firmly. Size is stated for part of the rows, as once, few or many counts, or as a class when the clone is expanded.

j_call: TRBJ2-7; clone_size: -; d_call: TRBD2; v_call: TRBV6-6; cdr3_aa: CASTTLAGEIEQYF; cdr3_nt: TGTGCCAGCACCACACTAGCGGGAGAGATCGAGCAGTACTTC
j_call: TRBJ2-7; clone_size: once; d_call: -; v_call: TRBV6-1; cdr3_aa: CASSLDSYYEQYF; cdr3_nt: TGTGCCAGCAGCCTGGACAGCTACTACGAGCAGTACTTC
j_call: TRBJ2-7; clone_size: -; d_call: TRBD1; v_call: TRBV11-1; cdr3_aa: CASSRGQGGYEQYF; cdr3_nt: TGTGCCAGCAGCCGGGGACAGGGAGGCTACGAGCAGTACTTC
j_call: TRBJ1-5; clone_size: -; d_call: TRBD1; v_call: TRBV30; cdr3_aa: CAFRDSYSNQPQHF; cdr3_nt: TGTGCCTTCCGGGACAGCTATAGCAATCAGCCCCAGCATTTT
j_call: TRBJ2-7; clone_size: -; d_call: -; v_call: TRBV6-1; cdr3_aa: CASGTGISSYEQYF; cdr3_nt: TGTGCCAGCGGAACAGGTATTAGCTCCTACGAGCAGTACTTC
j_call: TRBJ1-5; clone_size: -; d_call: -; v_call: TRBV18; cdr3_aa: CASSPSDQPQHF; cdr3_nt: TGTGCCAGCTCACCGTCGGATCAGCCCCAGCATTTT
j_call: TRBJ2-1; clone_size: -; d_call: -; v_call: TRBV6-1; cdr3_aa: CASTVAYNEQFF; cdr3_nt: TGTGCCAGCACGGTGGCATACAATGAGCAGTTCTTC
j_call: TRBJ2-1; clone_size: -; d_call: TRBD1; v_call: TRBV30; cdr3_aa: CAWSVIWTGDNEQFF; cdr3_nt: TGTGCCTGGAGTGTAATATGGACAGGGGACAATGAGCAGTTCTTC
j_call: TRBJ2-7; clone_size: once; d_call: TRBD2; v_call: TRBV11-2; cdr3_aa: CASSPATGTGGRIYHEQYF; cdr3_nt: TGTGCCAGCAGCCCGGCTACAGGTACCGGCGGGAGAATTTACCACGAGCAGTACTTC
j_call: TRBJ2-6; clone_size: once; d_call: -; v_call: TRBV27; cdr3_aa: CASSFSVLPSGANVLTF; cdr3_nt: TGTGCCAGCAGTTTTTCCGTCCTGCCCTCTGGGGCCAACGTCCTGACTTTC
j_call: TRBJ2-5; clone_size: -; d_call: -; v_call: TRBV7-9; cdr3_aa: CASSYEETQYF; cdr3_nt: TGTGCCAGCAGCTACGAAGAGACCCAGTACTTC
j_call: TRBJ2-3; clone_size: once; d_call: TRBD1; v_call: TRBV25-1; cdr3_aa: CASSPGQGLYF; cdr3_nt: TGTGCCAGCAGTCCGGGACAGGGTTTGTATTTT
j_call: TRBJ1-5; clone_size: once; d_call: -; v_call: TRBV2; cdr3_aa: CASRALVGQPQHF; cdr3_nt: TGTGCCAGCAGAGCACTGGTTGGGCAGCCCCAGCATTTT
j_call: TRBJ2-2; clone_size: -; d_call: -; v_call: TRBV6-1; cdr3_aa: CASSGLGQTLTGELFF; cdr3_nt: TGTGCCAGCAGTGGCCTTGGGCAGACCTTGACCGGGGAGCTGTTTTTT
j_call: TRBJ2-1; clone_size: -; d_call: TRBD2; v_call: TRBV7-2; cdr3_aa: CASSLAGTSGSNEQFF; cdr3_nt: TGTGCCAGCAGCTTAGCTGGGACTAGCGGGTCTAATGAGCAGTTCTTC
j_call: TRBJ2-4; clone_size: -; d_call: TRBD1; v_call: TRBV5-1; cdr3_aa: CASSLPRDGQVKNIQYF; cdr3_nt: TGCGCCAGCAGCCTGCCAAGGGACGGACAGGTGAAAAACATTCAGTACTTC
j_call: TRBJ1-1; clone_size: -; d_call: -; v_call: TRBV5-6; cdr3_aa: CASSLGRNTEAFF; cdr3_nt: TGTGCCAGCAGCTTAGGGAGGAACACTGAAGCTTTCTTT
j_call: TRBJ1-4; clone_size: -; d_call: -; v_call: TRBV4-1; cdr3_aa: CASSQAQGINEKLFF; cdr3_nt: TGCGCCAGCAGCCAAGCACAGGGTATTAATGAAAAACTGTTTTTT
j_call: TRBJ2-5; clone_size: once; d_call: TRBD1; v_call: TRBV5-1; cdr3_aa: CASSLEAGGKETQYF; cdr3_nt: TGCGCCAGCAGCTTGGAAGCAGGGGGAAAAGAGACCCAGTACTTC
j_call: TRBJ2-7; clone_size: -; d_call: -; v_call: TRBV6-5; cdr3_aa: CATRGEVYEQYF; cdr3_nt: TGTGCCACCAGGGGGGAGGTCTACGAGCAGTACTTC
j_call: TRBJ2-5; clone_size: -; d_call: TRBD1; v_call: TRBV30; cdr3_aa: CAWSPPGQGPETQYF; cdr3_nt: TGTGCCTGGAGTCCCCCGGGACAGGGCCCCGAGACCCAGTACTTC
j_call: TRBJ1-1; clone_size: once; d_call: TRBD1; v_call: TRBV7-9; cdr3_aa: CASSRDRQNTEAFF; cdr3_nt: TGTGCCAGCAGCCGGGACAGACAGAACACTGAAGCTTTCTTT
j_call: TRBJ2-6; clone_size: -; d_call: TRBD1; v_call: TRBV19; cdr3_aa: CASSPGTAGANVLTF; cdr3_nt: TGTGCCAGTAGTCCCGGGACAGCTGGGGCCAACGTCCTGACTTTC
j_call: TRBJ2-5; clone_size: once; d_call: -; v_call: TRBV11-2; cdr3_aa: CASSQRLTLLQETQYF; cdr3_nt: TGTGCCAGCAGCCAACGCCTGACACTATTACAAGAGACCCAGTACTTC
j_call: TRBJ2-7; clone_size: -; d_call: TRBD2; v_call: TRBV5-1; cdr3_aa: CASSLDGTSGGYEQYF; cdr3_nt: TGCGCCAGCAGCTTGGATGGGACTAGCGGAGGATACGAGCAGTACTTC
j_call: TRBJ1-5; clone_size: -; d_call: TRBD1; v_call: TRBV7-9; cdr3_aa: CASSLGTGVSNQPQHF; cdr3_nt: TGTGCCAGCAGCTTAGGGACAGGAGTTAGCAATCAGCCCCAGCATTTT
j_call: TRBJ1-1; clone_size: few; d_call: -; v_call: TRBV30; cdr3_aa: CAWSSPPVNTEAFF; cdr3_nt: TGTGCCTGGAGTTCACCCCCCGTGAACACTGAAGCTTTCTTT
j_call: TRBJ2-5; clone_size: -; d_call: -; v_call: TRBV6-5; cdr3_aa: CASSYGPGQETQYF; cdr3_nt: TGTGCCAGCAGTTACGGCCCCGGCCAAGAGACCCAGTACTTC
j_call: TRBJ2-3; clone_size: -; d_call: -; v_call: TRBV10-3; cdr3_aa: CAISDATRGTDTQYF; cdr3_nt: TGTGCCATCAGTGATGCGACTCGGGGCACAGATACGCAGTATTTT